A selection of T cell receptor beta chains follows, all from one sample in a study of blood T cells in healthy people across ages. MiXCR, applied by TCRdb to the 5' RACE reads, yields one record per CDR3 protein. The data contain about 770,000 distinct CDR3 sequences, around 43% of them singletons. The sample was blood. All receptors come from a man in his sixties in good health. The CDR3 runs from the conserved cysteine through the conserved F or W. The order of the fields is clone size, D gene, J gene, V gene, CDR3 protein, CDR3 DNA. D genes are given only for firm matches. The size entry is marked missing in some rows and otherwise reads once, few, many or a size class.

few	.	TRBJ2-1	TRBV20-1	CSAIGQINEQFF	TGCAGTGCAATAGGACAGATCAATGAGCAGTTCTTC
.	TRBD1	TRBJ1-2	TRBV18	CASSPSDRRGYTF	TGTGCCAGCTCACCTTCGGACAGGAGAGGCTACACCTTC
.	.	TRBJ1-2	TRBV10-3	CAIETPGEARTYGYTF	TGTGCCATAGAAACTCCGGGGGAGGCCAGGACCTATGGCTACACCTTC
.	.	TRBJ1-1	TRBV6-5	CASSYRQGLVEAFF	TGTGCCAGCAGTTACCGGCAGGGGTTGGTGGAAGCTTTCTTT
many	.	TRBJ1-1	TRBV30	CAWTAGQNTEAFF	TGTGCCTGGACGGCAGGGCAGAACACTGAAGCTTTCTTT
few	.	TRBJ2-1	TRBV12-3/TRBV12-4	CASTQGNNEQFF	TGTGCCAGCACACAGGGCAACAATGAGCAGTTCTTC
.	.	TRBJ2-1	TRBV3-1	CASTDGTRYNEQFF	TGTGCCAGCACCGACGGGACACGCTACAATGAGCAGTTCTTC
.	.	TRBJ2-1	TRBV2	CASVLQGRGNEQFF	TGTGCCAGCGTACTGCAGGGAAGAGGGAATGAGCAGTTCTTC
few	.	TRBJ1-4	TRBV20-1	CSAGQGAGSEKLFF	TGCAGTGCTGGCCAAGGGGCCGGGAGTGAAAAACTGTTTTTT
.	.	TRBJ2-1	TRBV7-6	CASSSQGLLGLGDNEQFF	TGTGCCAGCAGCTCTCAGGGACTTCTTGGCTTGGGCGACAATGAGCAGTTCTTC
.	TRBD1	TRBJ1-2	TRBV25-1	CASSESRQGMYTF	TGTGCCAGCAGTGAATCCCGACAGGGGATGTACACCTTC
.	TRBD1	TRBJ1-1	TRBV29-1	CSVEQGGGTEAFF	TGCAGCGTTGAGCAGGGGGGGGGCACTGAAGCTTTCTTT
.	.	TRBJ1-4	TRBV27	CASSFEGATNEKLFF	TGTGCCAGCAGTTTCGAGGGGGCAACTAATGAAAAACTGTTTTTT
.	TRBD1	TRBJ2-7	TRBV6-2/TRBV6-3	CASSKGQGTSYEQYF	TGTGCCAGCAGTAAGGGACAGGGTACCTCCTACGAGCAGTACTTC
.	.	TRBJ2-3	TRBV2	CASSGIQGRADTQYF	TGTGCCAGCAGCGGGATTCAGGGGCGGGCAGATACGCAGTATTTT
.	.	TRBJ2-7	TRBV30	CAWTGTDYEQYF	TGTGCCTGGACCGGGACGGACTACGAGCAGTACTTC
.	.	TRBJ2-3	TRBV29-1	CSVAGRFTDTQYF	TGCAGCGTAGCGGGTCGATTCACAGATACGCAGTATTTT
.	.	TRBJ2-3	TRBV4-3	CASSQDKGSTDTQYF	TGCGCCAGCAGCCAAGATAAGGGGAGCACAGATACGCAGTATTTT
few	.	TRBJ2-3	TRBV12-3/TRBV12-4	CASSTTGPYGADTQYF	TGTGCCAGCAGCACCACCGGGCCCTATGGGGCAGATACGCAGTATTTT
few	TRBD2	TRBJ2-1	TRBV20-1	CSASRLAEYNEQFF	TGCAGTGCTTCCCGACTAGCAGAGTACAATGAGCAGTTCTTC
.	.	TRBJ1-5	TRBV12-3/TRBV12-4	CASSLWAGQPQHF	TGTGCCAGCAGTTTGTGGGCTGGACAGCCCCAGCATTTT
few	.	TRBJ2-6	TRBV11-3	CASSQDSKNVLTF	TGTGCCAGCAGCCAAGACAGCAAAAACGTCCTGACTTTC
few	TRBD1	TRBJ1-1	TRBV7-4	CASSLVYRGNHTEAFF	TGTGCCAGCAGCTTAGTTTACAGGGGGAATCACACTGAAGCTTTCTTT
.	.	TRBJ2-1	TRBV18	CASSPGAATYNEQFF	TGTGCCAGCTCACCAGGTGCAGCTACCTACAATGAGCAGTTCTTC
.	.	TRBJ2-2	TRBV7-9	CAGNPKANTGELFF	TGTGCCGGGAACCCGAAAGCGAACACCGGGGAGCTGTTTTTT
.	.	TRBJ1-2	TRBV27	CASSFIANYGYTF	TGTGCCAGCAGTTTTATAGCGAACTATGGCTACACCTTC
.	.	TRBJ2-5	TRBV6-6	CASSRPGSGQETQYF	TGTGCCAGCAGTCGACCCGGTAGCGGACAAGAGACCCAGTACTTC
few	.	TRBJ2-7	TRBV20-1	CSARDQPYEQYF	TGCAGTGCTCGGGACCAGCCCTACGAGCAGTACTTC
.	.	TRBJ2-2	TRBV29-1	CSVGEGTVGRGGELFF	TGCAGCGTTGGGGAGGGGACAGTTGGACGAGGCGGGGAGCTGTTTTTT
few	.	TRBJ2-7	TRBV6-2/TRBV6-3	CASSYLGKVYEQYF	TGTGCCAGCAGTTACCTGGGGAAGGTCTACGAGCAGTACTTC
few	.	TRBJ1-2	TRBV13	CASSLLGGNYGYTF	TGTGCCAGCAGCTTATTAGGGGGTAACTATGGCTACACCTTC
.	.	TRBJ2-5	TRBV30	CAWSTVEGVQYF	TGTGCCTGGAGTACCGTGGAAGGCGTCCAGTACTTC
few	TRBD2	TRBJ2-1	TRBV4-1	CASTSGTSSHNEQFF	TGCGCCAGTACCTCCGGGACTAGCAGTCACAATGAGCAGTTCTTC
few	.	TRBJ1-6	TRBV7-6	CASSQDGDSPLHF	TGTGCCAGCAGCCAGGACGGGGATTCACCCCTCCACTTT
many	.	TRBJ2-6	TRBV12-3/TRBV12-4	CASSLSDDGSSGANVLTF	TGTGCCAGCAGTTTATCCGATGACGGTTCCTCTGGGGCCAACGTCCTGACTTTC
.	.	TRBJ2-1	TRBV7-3	CASSFLGAEQFF	TGTGCCAGCAGCTTCTTAGGGGCTGAGCAGTTCTTC
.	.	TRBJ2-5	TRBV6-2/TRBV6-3	CASSYLSGVEQYF	TGTGCCAGCAGTTACCTCTCAGGGGTTGAGCAGTACTTC
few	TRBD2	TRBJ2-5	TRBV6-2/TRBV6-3	CASTPWTSGVETQYF	TGTGCCAGCACGCCCTGGACTAGCGGGGTAGAGACCCAGTACTTC
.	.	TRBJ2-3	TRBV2	CASSEGRALGGQYF	TGTGCCAGCAGTGAGGGCCGCGCCCTAGGGGGGCAGTATTTT
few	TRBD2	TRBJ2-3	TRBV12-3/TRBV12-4	CASSFSTSGGADTQYF	TGTGCCAGCAGTTTTAGCACTAGCGGGGGGGCAGATACGCAGTATTTT
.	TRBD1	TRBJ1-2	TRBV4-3	CASSSTGGITYGYTF	TGCGCCAGCAGCTCAACAGGGGGGATTACCTATGGCTACACCTTC
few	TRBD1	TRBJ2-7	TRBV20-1	CSASRDRAFEQYF	TGCAGTGCAAGCCGGGACAGGGCCTTTGAGCAGTACTTC
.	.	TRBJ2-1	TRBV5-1	CASSLAVRQSSYNEQFF	TGCGCCAGCAGCTTGGCCGTTCGGCAGAGCTCCTACAATGAGCAGTTCTTC
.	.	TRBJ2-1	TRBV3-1	CASSQEGQHPSPEEQFF	TGTGCCAGCAGCCAAGAAGGACAGCACCCCTCACCGGAAGAGCAGTTCTTC
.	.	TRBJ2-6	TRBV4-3	CASSQDQAGANVLTF	TGCGCCAGCAGCCAAGATCAGGCTGGGGCCAACGTCCTGACTTTC
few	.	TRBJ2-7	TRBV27	CASPRPGSYEQYF	TGTGCCTCACCCCGGCCGGGGAGCTACGAGCAGTACTTC
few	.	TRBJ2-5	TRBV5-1	CASSLGSQYQETQYF	TGCGCCAGCAGCTTGGGGTCCCAATATCAAGAGACCCAGTACTTC
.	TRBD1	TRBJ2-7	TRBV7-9	CASSVGQGISEQYF	TGTGCCAGCAGCGTAGGACAGGGGATTAGCGAGCAGTACTTC
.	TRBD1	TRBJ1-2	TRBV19	CAGSDRGGYGYTF	TGTGCCGGCTCCGACAGGGGAGGCTATGGCTACACCTTC
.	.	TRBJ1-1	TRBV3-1	CTSSHGTGRMNTEAFF	TGTACCAGCAGCCATGGCACAGGACGAATGAACACTGAAGCTTTCTTT
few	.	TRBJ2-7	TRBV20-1	CSATMNSYNEQYF	TGCAGTGCTACCATGAACAGCTACAATGAGCAGTACTTC
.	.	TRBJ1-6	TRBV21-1	CASSKGKGQGLSSPLHF	TGTGCCAGCAGCAAAGGAAAAGGACAGGGTTTGAGTTCACCCCTCCACTTT
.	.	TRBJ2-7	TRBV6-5	CASSSPGVGFYEQYF	TGTGCCAGCAGTTCCCCCGGAGTAGGCTTTTACGAGCAGTACTTC
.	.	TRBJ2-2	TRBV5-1	CASRTGTQNTGELFF	TGCGCCAGCCGGACCGGGACACAGAACACCGGGGAGCTGTTTTTT
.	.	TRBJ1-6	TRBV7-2	CASSLTAGSGRASPLHF	TGTGCCAGCAGCTTAACGGCAGGGTCAGGGAGGGCATCACCCCTCCACTTT
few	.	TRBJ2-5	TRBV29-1	CSVERIVNEQYF	TGCAGCGTTGAAAGGATTGTTAATGAGCAGTACTTC
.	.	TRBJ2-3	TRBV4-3	CASSQGTANTDTQYF	TGCGCCAGCAGCCAAGGGACCGCGAACACAGATACGCAGTATTTT